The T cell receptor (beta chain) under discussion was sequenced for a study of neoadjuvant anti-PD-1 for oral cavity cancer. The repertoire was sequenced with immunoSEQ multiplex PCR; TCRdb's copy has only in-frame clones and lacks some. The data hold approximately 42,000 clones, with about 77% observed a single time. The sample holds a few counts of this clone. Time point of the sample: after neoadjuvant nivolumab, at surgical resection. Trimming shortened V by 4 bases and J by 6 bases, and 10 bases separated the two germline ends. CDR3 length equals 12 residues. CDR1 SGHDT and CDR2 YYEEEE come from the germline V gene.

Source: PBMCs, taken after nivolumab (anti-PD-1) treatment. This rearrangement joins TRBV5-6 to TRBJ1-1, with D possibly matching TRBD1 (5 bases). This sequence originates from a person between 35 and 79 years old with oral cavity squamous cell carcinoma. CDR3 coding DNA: TGTGCCAGCAGCCGCAGGGCCTCTGAAGCTTTCTTT. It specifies CASSRRASEAFF.